The T cell receptor beta chain under discussion was sequenced for a study of shared clonotypes between healthy human individuals (dated by TCRdb to the early 2020s). About the full investigation: A few men and a couple of women, aged 18 to 49 years, made up the cohort. Between about 0.94 and 8.9 billion PBMCs per donor were obtained by leukapheresis. To estimate repertoire size and how much clonotype sharing occurs between individuals, the study deeply sequenced the blood TCR repertoires of about five healthy adults. For each donor, CD4 naive and CD4 memory were each run on three plates, CD8 naive on two plates, and CD8 memory on one plate. Different laboratories and diverse techniques were used to prepare libraries and sequence TCR repertoires, to increase sequencing depth and limit assay-specific biases.

Using the deep immunoSEQ assay, multiplex PCR amplified TCR CDR3 regions from genomic DNA. Extracted genomic DNA from each cell subset was spread evenly across all wells of several immunoSEQ 96-well plates, with each plate serving as a replicate. For sorted subsets, about 200 ng genomic DNA, equal to approximately 30,000 T cell genomes, was loaded into each replicate PCR. The purified libraries were quantified using a Qubit 3.0 fluorometer, sized with a Bioanalyzer 2100, and then quantified again using the KAPA Library Quantification kit. Every immunoSEQ 96-well plate was sequenced on a separate single-read 150-cycle Illumina NextSeq 550 flow cell. Per the source publication's procedure: Because the immunoSEQ output held only junctional sequences and lacked quality scores, the filtering could not match the filtering applied to full-length reads. Sequences were annotated with PyIR, a Python wrapper for IgBLAST v1.9, using IMGT germline references to assign V/J genes and CDR3. Reads were filtered out if the reads had weak V/J assignments (E-value above 1e-6), no CDR3, stop codons, out-of-frame junctions, or ambiguous translated residues. V3J clonotypes were defined as sequences sharing an identical inferred V gene, J gene, and CDR3 amino acid sequence. To compute the percentage overlap between repertoires, the number of shared unique clonotypes was divided by the size of the smaller repertoire. Repertoire richness was assessed with RTK rarefaction, the Chao1 estimator, and Recon v2.1 estimates of unobserved clonotypes. Generation probabilities were computed with OLGA for all TCRbeta clonotypes obtained by the gDNA method from four donors. Imported from immuneACCESS, the table was reduced by TCRdb to in-frame sequences with V and J called. These copies leave out some clones; in studies compared against another copy, an unresolved V gene accounts for under half, and the cause of the remainder is not known. V, J and clone size were drawn from that table, and D and trimming were deduced from the DNA. The sample contains under 600,000 clones, roughly 98% of them found a single time. 0.3% of the sample goes to the ten largest clones.

CD8 naive samples were CD45RO-negative cells positively selected for CCR7, giving a CD45RA+CCR7+ population that excluded TemRA cells. The donors were healthy, HIV-negative adults who had no recently reported acute infections or vaccinations. Every donor was a Caucasian adult residing in Nashville, Tennessee, USA. After blood collection by leukapheresis, PBMCs were isolated using Ficoll-Histopaque density gradient centrifugation and then cryopreserved in the vapor phase of liquid nitrogen. Analytical flow cytometry was used to check the purity and quantity of each magnetically sorted T cell population. Genomic DNA was isolated from each sorted fraction and quantified by UV absorbance on a Nanodrop 2000c. The paper's findings and limits, for the study overall: Based on pairwise subsampling, the degree of clonotype sharing among donors was expected to be affected by sequencing depth. Because the study included only a small number of donors, the genetic and exposure-history diversity represented was limited. Naive subsets generally had larger estimated clonotype richness than memory subsets. Even with the large sequencing depth, rarefaction of the sorted-subset datasets indicated that sequencing was incomplete. Higher generation probabilities were observed for clonotypes shared by all four sorted-subset donors than for non-shared clonotypes. Sampling was limited to blood, and TCR repertoires in tissue likely differ from TCR repertoires in blood. When four donors were compared, the shared fraction of clonotypes was 5% to 6.5% for naive CD4, over 3% for naive CD8, more than 2% for memory CD4, and approximately 0.4% for memory CD8.

About this clone itself: This clone's antigen is unknown. No base qualities exist here, and no much larger clone lies one base off it.

CDR1 is given as LGHNT and CDR2 as FRNRAP, both from the germline V gene. Cut back by 8 bases and 3 bases, the V and J ends lie 7 bases apart. Including cysteine and phenylalanine, the CDR3 has 12 amino acids. Only the CDR3 region is kept as DNA, spanning 36 bases read in frame from base 1. The sequence links TRBV12-5 to TRBJ2-2, and the D gene may be TRBD2, 5 bases matching. The sample comprised naive CD8+ T cells sorted from blood. Interpreted using the paper, the cell subset or site label stands for: CD45RA+CCR7+. This clonotype was obtained from a man aged 30 to 39 in good health. This receptor has the CDR3 CASHGDTGELFF. In nucleotides, the sequence is TGTGCTAGTCACGGGGACACCGGGGAGCTGTTTTTT.